The 30 T cell receptor beta chains given below trace back to one sample, sequenced in a study of OX40 agonist ivuxolimab in advanced cancers. Measured with immunoSEQ multiplex PCR; TCRdb has only the in-frame clones, and not every one. The sample has tens of thousands of clones; about nine tenths are singletons. The specimen was CD4+ or CD8+ T cells sorted from blood, collected in a trial of the OX40 agonist ivuxolimab. Receptors were obtained from an adult with an advanced solid tumor such as melanoma, head and neck, liver or kidney cancer.

The chain carries TRBV30 and TRBJ2-1; no clear D gene. CDR3 length equals 17 residues. The V end lost 3 bases, the J end lost 0 bases, and 18 bases lay between the germline ends. Germline assignment: CDR1 GTSNPN and CDR2 SVGIG (reference sequence). The CDR3 bases are TGTGCCTGGAGATTACCCCCCACTCAGAGCTCCTACAATGAGCAGTTCTTC. Translating gives CAWRLPPTQSSYNEQFF.

This chain connects TRBV5-1 to TRBJ2-3; D not resolved. CDR3 length equals 14 residues. Trimming took off 4 bases at V and 4 bases at J, with 13 bases between the two ends. The V gene's germline CDR1 is SGHRS and CDR2 YFSETQ. CDR3 sequence: CASSIVWVADTQYF. The DNA for the CDR3 is TGCGCCAGCAGCATTGTTTGGGTAGCAGATACGCAGTATTTT.

V is TRBV29-1 and J is TRBJ1-2, with TRBD1 matching over 7 bases. The CDR3 totals 15 residues. Unmatched junction bases numbered 11, after V lost 7 bases and J lost 0 bases. Germline lookup yields CDR1 SQVTM and CDR2 ANQGSEA. Here the CDR3 reads CSATTGAGANYGYTF. Here the CDR3 DNA reads TGCAGCGCTACAACAGGGGCGGGAGCTAACTATGGCTACACCTTC.

V usage is TRBV27 and J usage is TRBJ2-7; 8 bases are shared with TRBD2. V shed 6 bases and J 7 bases; nucleotides not matched to a gene: 11. Germline V gene sequence: CDR1 MNHEY, CDR2 SMNVEV (reference sequence). This CDR3 contains 14 residues. CDR3 amino acids: CASSPGLVSQEQYF. The CDR3, as DNA: TGTGCCAGCAGCCCGGGACTAGTGAGTCAGGAGCAGTACTTC.

The chain uses TRBV6-6 and TRBJ2-1; TRBD2 matches at 7 bases. Per germline, CDR1 MNHNY and CDR2 SVGAGI (reference sequence). The length of the CDR3 is 14 residues. V shed 6 bases and J 8 bases; nucleotides not matched to a gene: 10. The CDR3 protein is CASRTWSGDHEQFF. The CDR3 region has the DNA TGTGCCAGCAGAACCTGGAGCGGGGACCATGAGCAGTTCTTC.

J is TRBJ2-4 and V is TRBV6-5; D is perhaps TRBD1 (5 bases). CDR3 length: 16 residues. V lost 0 bases and J lost 0, with 9 bases in between. Germline V CDR1 and CDR2: MNHEY, SVGAGI. The CDR3 DNA reads TGTGCCAGCAGTTACTCTTCAGGGTTAGCCAAAAACATTCAGTACTTC. As protein: CASSYSSGLAKNIQYF.

In this sample, this clone turned up once. The J gene is TRBJ2-1, the V gene TRBV11-2; D remains ambiguous. The CDR3 has 15 residues. Trimming removed 7 bases at V and 4 bases at J, with 17 bases between. CDR1 and CDR2 (germline): SGHAT, FQNNGV. The CDR3 spells CASNTRSRPYNEQFF. CDR3 DNA: TGTGCCAGCAACACAAGGAGCAGACCTTACAATGAGCAGTTCTTC. The variable domain in full, completed from reference TRBV11-2 and TRBJ2-1, reads EAGVAQSPRYKIIEKRQSVAFWCNPISGHATLYWYQQILGQGPKLLIQFQNNGVVDDSQLPKDRFSAERLKGVDSTLKIQPAKLEDSAVYLCASNTRSRPYNEQFFGPGTRLTVL.

The gene calls are TRBV30 and TRBJ2-1; 8 bases agree with TRBD1. The ends lost 2 bases at V and 0 bases at J; junction bases unmatched: 9. The CDR3 is 17 amino acids. Per germline, CDR1 GTSNPN and CDR2 SVGIG (reference sequence). DNA for the CDR3: TGTGCCTGGAGTTTTGGACAGGGACACAGCTCCTACAATGAGCAGTTCTTC. Translation gives CAWSFGQGHSSYNEQFF.

This clone was detected only once. The chain joins TRBV28 to TRBJ1-3; tentatively, D is TRBD1 (6 bases). Trimming pared 6 bases from V and 0 bases from J, leaving 27 bases between. Germline V gives CDR1 MDHEN, CDR2 SYDVKM. CDR3 size: 20 residues. CDR3 sequence (DNA): TGTGCCAGCAGCCCGACCGACAGGTTATTTTTAATAGACTCTGGAAACACCATATATTTT. Translated, it gives CASSPTDRLFLIDSGNTIYF.

The chain carries TRBV21-1 and TRBJ2-5; TRBD2, as called in the table, went unchecked against the DNA. TRBV21-1 represents a pseudogene. The CDR3 runs 15 residues. In nucleotides, the CDR3 is TGTGCCAGCACCTCGAGTTTAGCGGAGCAAGAGACCCAGTACTTC. This encodes CASTSSLAEQETQYF.

This clone occurred once. The chain combines TRBV2 with TRBJ2-7; 9 bases are a match to TRBD2. V dropped 8 bases and J dropped 4; count of bases not matched to a gene: 6. The germline CDR1 and CDR2 sequences are SNHLY and FYNNEI. The CDR3 is 13 residues long. The DNA of the CDR3 is TGTGCCAGCGATAGACTAGCGGAGTACGAGCAGTACTTC. Translation: CASDRLAEYEQYF.

The count of this clone is one. This sequence joins TRBV7-9 and TRBJ2-3, with D perhaps TRBD2 (6 bases). Trimming left V 7 bases short and J 2 bases short, with 22 bases between. The CDR3 runs 17 residues. Germline V lookup: CDR1 SEHNR, CDR2 FQNEAQ (reference sequence). CDR3 in amino acids: CASKGSPFGTDTDTQYF. The CDR3 bases are TGTGCCAGCAAGGGGTCCCCGTTTGGGACTGACACAGATACGCAGTATTTT.

The rearrangement joins TRBV2 to TRBJ2-1; D remains ambiguous. The CDR3 is 14 amino acids. Germline CDR1 is SNHLY and CDR2 is FYNNEI. V was shortened by 7 bases and J by 0 bases, with 10 bases between the two germline ends. The CDR3, as DNA: TGTGCCAGCAAGGGCAGGAGCTCCTACAATGAGCAGTTCTTC. It codes for CASKGRSSYNEQFF.

The chain has TRBV7-9 and TRBJ1-1; weak D call: TRBD1 (6 bases). The CDR3 loop spans 17 amino acids. V shed 5 bases and J shed 0 bases, with 19 bases lying between them. Looked up from germline, CDR1 is SEHNR and CDR2 is FQNEAQ (reference sequence). The CDR3 protein is CASSPYSLQGLNTEAFF. CDR3 nucleotides: TGTGCCAGCAGCCCCTATAGTTTACAGGGCCTGAACACTGAAGCTTTCTTT.

This sequence joins TRBV28 and TRBJ2-7, with TRBD1 as a possible D gene (6 bases). Per germline, CDR1 MDHEN and CDR2 SYDVKM. This CDR3 has 14 amino acids. V gave up 3 bases and J gave up 1 base, with 10 bases separating them. The CDR3 DNA reads as TGTGCCAGCAGTTTCCAGGGGTTATCCTACGAGCAGTACTTC. As protein: CASSFQGLSYEQYF.

This chain joins TRBV29-1 and TRBJ1-2; TRBD1 is a possible D gene (5 bases). Looked up from germline, CDR1 is SQVTM and CDR2 is ANQGSEA. The V end lost 7 bases, the J end lost 8 bases, and 17 bases lay between the germline ends. This CDR3 region has 12 residues. The CDR3 loop reads CSAHRGGDGYTF. The CDR3 nucleotides are TGCAGCGCCCATCGGGGAGGGGACGGCTACACCTTC.

The DNA of the CDR3 is TGTGCCAGTCAACAGGGGCATAATCAGCCCCAGCATTTT. It encodes CASQQGHNQPQHF. The V gene is TRBV19, the J gene TRBJ1-5; 7 positions match TRBD1. This CDR3 has 13 residues. Germline V gene data show CDR1 as LNHDA and CDR2 as SQIVND (reference sequence). The J segment lost 4 bases and the V segment lost 8 bases, leaving 5 bases of the junction unmatched. Variable domain in full (rest from reference TRBV19 and TRBJ1-5): DGGITQSPKYLFRKEGQNVTLSCEQNLNHDAMYWYRQDPGQGLRLIYYSQIVNDFQKGDIAEGYSVSREKKESFPLTVTSAQKNPTAFYLCASQQGHNQPQHFGDGTRLSIL.

The chain is built from TRBV6-1 and TRBJ2-7; D possibly corresponds to TRBD1 (5 bases). This CDR3 region has 15 residues. Germline V gene data show CDR1 as MNHNS and CDR2 as SASEGT. The V end lost 2 bases, the J end lost 0 bases, and 11 bases lay between the germline ends. The CDR3, as DNA: TGTGCCAGCAGTGAAATACAGGCGTCCTCCTACGAGCAGTACTTC. Its protein is CASSEIQASSYEQYF.

The V call is TRBV6-5, the J call TRBJ1-1, with D maybe TRBD1 (6 bases). Trimming stripped 6 bases from V and 3 bases from J, with 8 bases between. The CDR3 covers 12 residues. The germline V gene has CDR1 MNHEY and CDR2 SVGAGI. As DNA, the CDR3 is TGTGCCAGCAGATCAGGGGACACTGAAGCTTTCTTT. This translates into CASRSGDTEAFF.

The J gene is TRBJ1-6, the V gene TRBV5-1, with D tentatively TRBD1 (5 bases). This CDR3 has 15 amino acids. Germline V gene data show CDR1 as SGHRS and CDR2 as YFSETQ. Trimming took off 4 bases at V and 9 bases at J, with 17 bases between the two ends. The CDR3 bases are TGCGCCAGCAGCCGGGGGGAGGATCGAAGTTCACCCCTCCACTTT. It codes for CASSRGEDRSSPLHF.

The CDR3 protein is CASSKDPKSGAAEQYF. As DNA, the CDR3 is TGTGCCAGCAGCAAAGATCCGAAATCAGGGGCTGCCGAGCAGTACTTC. The rearrangement joins TRBV21-1 to TRBJ2-7; no DNA check was done on the table's D call, TRBD1. TRBV21-1 is labeled a pseudogene. CDR3 length: 16 amino acids.

This clone has only a few counts. The gene calls are TRBV28 and TRBJ1-2, with TRBD1 matching 10 bases. The germline CDR1 and CDR2 sequences are MDHEN and SYDVKM. This CDR3 has 15 residues. Losses at the gene ends were 4 bases for V and 2 bases for J; bases not matched to a gene: 4. The CDR3 bases are TGTGCCAGCAGTTCCCGGGACAGGGGAAACTATGGCTACACCTTC. Amino acid sequence: CASSSRDRGNYGYTF.

This chain links TRBV6-9 with TRBJ2-2; D is ambiguous. The CDR3 is 14 residues long. V dropped 4 bases and J dropped 3 bases, with 9 bases sitting between them. CDR1 and CDR2 (germline): MNHGY, SVAAGI. CDR3 DNA sequence: TGTGCCAGCAGTTTAGTAACGGACACCGGGGAGCTGTTTTTT. Translated, it gives CASSLVTDTGELFF.

This rearrangement joins TRBV2 to TRBJ2-3; D gene uncertain. This CDR3 contains 15 residues. Trimming removed 1 base at V and 0 bases at J, with 8 bases between. Germline CDR1 and CDR2: SNHLY and FYNNEI. The CDR3 sequence: CASSEGRHSTDTQYF. The CDR3, as DNA: TGTGCCAGCAGTGAAGGCAGGCATAGCACAGATACGCAGTATTTT.

This chain uses TRBV13 with TRBJ2-1, with TRBD2 identical over 10 bases. Per the germline V gene, CDR1 is PRHDT and CDR2 is FYEKMQ (reference sequence). The V gene end was trimmed by 5 bases and the J gene end by 8 bases; junction bases not matched to a gene: 12. The CDR3 extends over 16 amino acids. The CDR3 DNA sequence: TGTGCCAGCAGCCTCTCTAGCGGGAGCGCAGGCGATGAGCAGTTCTTC. Encoded protein: CASSLSSGSAGDEQFF.

This chain uses TRBV7-8 with TRBJ2-7; tentative D call: TRBD2 (5 bases). Trimming cost V 1 base and J 2 bases, with 6 bases left between them. Germline V gene lookup returns CDR1 SGHVS and CDR2 FQNEAQ. There are 13 residues in the CDR3. As DNA, the CDR3 is TGTGCCAGCAGCTTAGTGGGAGCCTACGAGCAGTACTTC. Residues: CASSLVGAYEQYF.

The chain has TRBV5-1 and TRBJ2-7; D may be TRBD2 (5 bases). Deletions cut 1 base from V and 1 base from J, with 12 bases between. The CDR3 loop spans 15 amino acids. The germline V gene has CDR1 SGHRS and CDR2 YFSETQ. The CDR3 protein is CASSLNGLLSYEQYF. CDR3 nucleotides: TGCGCCAGCAGCTTGAACGGACTCCTTTCCTACGAGCAGTACTTC.

This clone was recorded only once. The chain uses TRBV7-9 and TRBJ2-1; TRBD2 matches 12 bases. Trimming removed 1 base from V and 11 bases from J; junction bases left unmatched: 6. The CDR3 sequence is 15 residues long. Germline CDR1 is SEHNR and CDR2 is FQNEAQ (reference sequence). CDR3 region: CASSLGGLAGLKQFF. The CDR3 DNA reads as TGTGCCAGCAGCTTAGGAGGACTAGCGGGGTTAAAGCAGTTCTTC. The full variable domain, rest sourced from reference TRBV7-9 and TRBJ2-1, is DTGVSQNPRHKITKRGQNVTFRCDPISEHNRLYWYRQTLGQGPEFLTYFQNEAQLEKSRLLSDRFSAERPKGSFSTLEIQRTEQGDSAMYLCASSLGGLAGLKQFFGPGTRLTVL.

The chain recombines TRBV11-2 with TRBJ2-7; 12 positions agree with TRBD2. Trimming removed 5 bases from V and 5 bases from J; junction bases left unmatched: 10. The CDR3 contains 16 residues. Germline V gives CDR1 SGHAT, CDR2 FQNNGV. The CDR3: CASSPSTSGRSDEQYF. The CDR3 bases are TGTGCCAGCAGCCCATCGACTAGCGGGAGATCGGACGAGCAGTACTTC.

The chain combines TRBV6-5 with TRBJ2-5, with 9 bases lining up with TRBD2. The CDR3 covers 16 residues. CDR1 and CDR2 (germline): MNHEY, SVGAGI. After removal of 2 bases from V and 2 bases from J, the junction contained 6 bases not matched to a gene. The CDR3: CASSYRVAGAQETQYF. DNA for the CDR3: TGTGCCAGCAGTTACAGGGTAGCGGGAGCACAAGAGACCCAGTACTTC.